These 15 T cell receptor beta chains came from one sample sequenced in a study of CD4 and CD8 cells across lung adenocarcinoma regions. MiXCR was run by TCRdb on the PCR reads, yielding one entry per CDR3 protein. The table records about 11,000 distinct CDR3 sequences, 53% of them present only once. The source material was CD4+ T cells from the center of a lung tumor. The receptors originated from a male donor with lung adenocarcinoma. The CD4 and CD8 labels of this study may be unreliable.

In the case of this clonotype: This could be a read error, since a much larger clone is one nucleotide away. The conserved final phenylalanine or tryptophan is absent from the CDR3, which likely points to a read error. This chain connects TRBV27 to TRBJ2-3; D not certain. Germline CDR1 MNHEY, CDR2 SMNVEV (reference sequence). V was pared by 6 bases and J by 0 bases, with 1 base between. CDR3 length: 11 amino acids. This CDR3 is CASRSTDTQYL. DNA for the CDR3: TGTGCCAGCAGGAGCACAGATACGCAGTATCTT.

In this sample, this clonotype turned up a few times. The chain combines TRBV27 with TRBJ2-1, with 8 bases that match TRBD2. CDR1 MNHEY and CDR2 SMNVEV come from the germline V gene (reference sequence). The CDR3 sequence is 15 residues long. The junction had 4 bases not matched to a gene; V was cut back by 3 bases and J by 3 bases. The CDR3 region has the DNA TGTGCCAGCAGTTTGGGTCGGGAGGGCTACAATGAGCAGTTCTTC. Translating gives CASSLGREGYNEQFF.

This clonotype occurred a few times. The J gene is TRBJ1-6, the V gene TRBV27, with D uncertain. The CDR3 runs 13 residues. V lost 2 bases, J lost 10 bases, and 9 bases lay in between. Germline V CDR1 and CDR2: MNHEY, SMNVEV (reference sequence). The CDR3 coding sequence is TGTGCCAGCAGTTTAGACCATCTATCACCCCTCCACTTT. This encodes CASSLDHLSPLHF.

This clonotype is large (0.1 to 1%) in the sample. V usage is TRBV6-6 and J usage is TRBJ2-6; D may be TRBD1 (6 bases). The V gene lost 6 bases and the J gene lost 1 base, with 10 bases spanning the gap. Germline-derived CDR1 and CDR2 are MNHNY and SVGAGI (reference sequence). This CDR3 spans 15 amino acids. CDR3 nucleotide sequence: TGTGCCAGCAGCATACAGGGTTCTGGGGCCAACGTCCTGACTTTC. As protein: CASSIQGSGANVLTF.

This clonotype was detected ten times or more. This rearrangement joins TRBV6-1 to TRBJ2-1; 7 bases agree with TRBD1. The end of the DNA aligns better with TRBJ2-7, so the J call may be wrong. The CDR3 contains 13 residues. Per germline, CDR1 MNHNS and CDR2 SASEGT. The CDR3 sequence: CASGMTGSYEQYF. CDR3 DNA: TGTGCCAGCGGAATGACAGGGTCCTACGAGCAGTACTTC.

This chain uses TRBV6-1 with TRBJ2-3, with 13 positions matching TRBD2. The DNA end favors TRBJ2-7, so the J call may be wrong. This CDR3 has 19 amino acids. Germline loops: CDR1 MNHNS, CDR2 SASEGT. The CDR3 loop reads CASTSAGLAGLSAKDMQYF. CDR3 DNA sequence: TGTGCCAGCACCTCCGCGGGACTAGCGGGGCTGTCAGCCAAAGACATGCAGTACTTC.

The genes are TRBV6-1 and TRBJ2-2; the D is unclear. In germline, CDR1 is MNHNS, CDR2 SASEGT. Trimming removed 4 bases from V and 16 bases from J, with 25 bases in between. This CDR3 region has 15 residues. CDR3 nucleotide sequence: TGTGCCAGCAGTGTCCAGGCGGTGAACACCGGTGCGCAGTTTTTT. It yields the protein CASSVQAVNTGAQFF.

In the case of this clonotype: A junction end diverges from the germline sequence, so it may reflect a read error. This chain uses TRBV6-4 with TRBJ2-3; possible D gene TRBD1, 5 bases. Looked up from germline, CDR1 is MRHNA and CDR2 is SNTAGT. The length of the CDR3 is 16 residues. For the CDR3, the DNA is TGTGCCAGCAGTGACTCGGGGCTGTGGGGCACAGACACGCAGTATTTT. Translated, it gives CASSDSGLWGTDTQYF.

In this sample, this clonotype is medium-sized. The chain has TRBV10-1 and TRBJ2-5, with a possible D match to TRBD2 (5 bases). This CDR3 comprises 13 residues. Germline CDR1 and CDR2: WNHNN and SYGVQD (reference sequence). Trimming cost V 0 bases and J 11 bases, with 13 bases left between them. CDR3 residues: CASSESAGSEQYF. CDR3 coding DNA: TGCGCCAGCAGTGAGTCGGCGGGCTCAGAGCAGTACTTC.

The V and J genes are TRBV6-1 and TRBJ2-1; no definite D call. The J call is in doubt because the DNA end fits TRBJ2-7 better. There are 14 residues in the CDR3. The germline V gene has CDR1 MNHNS and CDR2 SASEGT. CDR3 sequence reads: CASSEIPHIGEQYF. For the CDR3, the DNA is TGTGCCAGCAGTGAAATCCCCCATATCGGCGAGCAGTACTTC.

This clonotype has a count of ten or more. The chain has TRBV27 and TRBJ2-7; D not resolved. V was trimmed by 3 bases and J by 2 bases, leaving 11 bases between them. Germline V CDR1 and CDR2: MNHEY, SMNVEV (reference sequence). The CDR3 is 14 residues long. The CDR3: CASSFREATYEQYF. CDR3 DNA sequence: TGTGCCAGCAGTTTTCGAGAAGCCACCTACGAGCAGTACTTC.

The chain employs TRBV6-5 and TRBJ2-7; the D gene is possibly TRBD1 (6 bases). Per germline, CDR1 MNHEY and CDR2 SVGAGI. The CDR3 runs to 16 residues. Deletions cut 4 bases from V and 1 base from J, with 17 bases between. The CDR3 sequence: CASSSLSWTDSYEQYF. The CDR3 DNA is TGTGCCAGCAGTTCCCTTTCCTGGACAGATTCCTACGAGCAGTACTTC.

This chain joins TRBV12-5 and TRBJ2-5; maybe TRBD1 (5 bases). The CDR3 loop spans 24 amino acids. Trimming shortened V by 0 bases and J by 4 bases, and 39 bases separated the two germline ends. Looked up from germline, CDR1 is LGHNT and CDR2 is FRNRAP. The CDR3 sequence is CASGLVGVERMKGFTPLIRETQYF. CDR3 nucleotide sequence: TGTGCTAGTGGTTTGGTAGGTGTCGAACGGATGAAGGGGTTCACTCCTCTCATTCGAGAGACCCAGTACTTC. The full variable domain, rest sourced from reference TRBV12-5 and TRBJ2-5, is DARVTQTPRHKVTEMGQEVTMRCQPILGHNTVFWYRQTMMQGLELLAYFRNRAPLDDSGMPKDRFSAEMPDATLATLKIQPSEPRDSAVYFCASGLVGVERMKGFTPLIRETQYFGPGTRLLVL.

The chain has TRBV5-1 and TRBJ2-5; D uncertain. TRBJ2-7 matches the DNA end more closely, so the J call is doubtful. The germline V gene encodes CDR1 SGHRS and CDR2 YFSETQ. The CDR3 is made up of 14 amino acids. The DNA for the CDR3 is TGCGCCAGCAGCTTGTCCCTTAACCCTTACGAGCAGTACTTC. Translated, it gives CASSLSLNPYEQYF.

This clonotype was picked up one time. This chain connects TRBV10-3 to TRBJ2-3; D assignment may be TRBD1 or TRBD2 (5 bases each). The V gene's germline CDR1 is ENHRY and CDR2 SYGVKD. The CDR3 is 14 residues long. The CDR3, as DNA: TGTGCGGGGCGAGGGGCGCTTGGGGAAGAGACCCAGTATTTT. Translation: CAGRGALGEETQYF.